The 21 T cell receptor beta chains below come from one sample, sequenced in a study of cytomegalovirus exposure and HLA in healthy donors. The primer mix had 60 Vbeta and 13 Jbeta primers. Some clones are missing from TCRdb's copy, which holds only in-frame ones; the method was immunoSEQ multiplex PCR. The sample has some 65,000 clones; about 78% are singletons. Sequenced: PBMCs. These receptors all come from a girl between 10 and 17 years old in good health and CMV-seropositive.

This chain uses TRBV5-1 with TRBJ2-7; 7 nucleotides match TRBD1. From germline, CDR1 is SGHRS and CDR2 YFSETQ. This CDR3 is built from 15 residues. V gave up 0 bases and J gave up 4 bases; unmatched junction bases: 7. CDR3 bases: TGCGCCAGCAGCTTGGCCGGGACAGCATTATACGAGCAGTACTTC. Amino acids: CASSLAGTALYEQYF.

The chain uses TRBV9 and TRBJ1-1; D gene uncertain. The CDR3 has 16 residues. The V gene lost 0 bases and the J gene lost 4 bases, with 16 bases spanning the gap. Germline V CDR1 and CDR2: SGDLS, YYNGEE. The CDR3 here is CASSVAQAPAPTEAFF. CDR3 DNA sequence: TGTGCCAGCAGCGTAGCTCAGGCCCCGGCGCCCACTGAAGCTTTCTTT.

The J gene is TRBJ1-3, the V gene TRBV28, with 8 bases matching TRBD1. The CDR3 contains 15 residues. V lost 5 bases and J lost 0; bases outside the gene matches: 3. Germline V lookup: CDR1 MDHEN, CDR2 SYDVKM. CDR3 sequence reads: CASSRTGGSGNTIYF. The CDR3 DNA is TGTGCCAGCAGTCGCACAGGGGGCTCTGGAAACACCATATATTTT.

This clone was seen a handful of times. The chain couples TRBV5-1 to TRBJ2-7; 7 bases agree with TRBD2. Germline CDR1 and CDR2: SGHRS and YFSETQ. The V segment lost 3 bases and the J segment 4 bases; nucleotides outside the gene matches: 4. The length of the CDR3 is 13 residues. DNA for the CDR3: TGCGCCAGCAGCTGGGGGGGGGATTACGAGCAGTACTTC. Amino acids: CASSWGGDYEQYF.

The chain combines TRBV6-1 with TRBJ1-1; D possibly corresponds to TRBD1 (5 bases). The germline V gene has CDR1 MNHNS and CDR2 SASEGT. This CDR3 region has 15 residues. With 7 bases removed from V and 3 bases from J, the gap between germline ends came to 18 bases. The CDR3 sequence is CASTHQPSRDTEAFF. The CDR3 DNA follows: TGTGCCAGCACCCATCAACCCTCCAGGGACACTGAAGCTTTCTTT.

The V and J genes are TRBV5-1 and TRBJ1-1; D perhaps matches TRBD1 (5 bases). Trimming left V 0 bases short and J 6 bases short, with 9 bases between. Germline V gene data show CDR1 as SGHRS and CDR2 as YFSETQ. This CDR3 is built from 13 residues. The CDR3 bases are TGCGCCAGCAGCTTGGCGGGGGGTGCTGAAGCTTTCTTT. Translating it yields CASSLAGGAEAFF. Combining the CDR3 with reference TRBV5-1 and TRBJ1-1 gives the whole variable domain KAGVTQTPRYLIKTRGQQVTLSCSPISGHRSVSWYQQTPGQGLQFLFEYFSETQRNKGNFPGRFSGRQFSNSRSEMNVSTLELGDSALYLCASSLAGGAEAFFGQGTRLTVV.

The V and J genes are TRBV7-2 and TRBJ1-2, with 8 nucleotides matching TRBD1. The CDR3 has 14 amino acids. Germline V gene sequence: CDR1 SGHTA, CDR2 FQGNSA. The ends lost 0 bases at V and 4 bases at J; junction bases unmatched: 1. CDR3 sequence reads: CASSLAGTGYGYTF. CDR3 coding DNA: TGTGCCAGCAGCTTAGCCGGGACAGGCTATGGCTACACCTTC. Filled out from reference TRBV7-2 and TRBJ1-2, the complete variable domain reads GAGVSQSPSNKVTEKGKDVELRCDPISGHTALYWYRQSLGQGLEFLIYFQGNSAPDKSGLPSDRFSAERTGGSVSTLTIQRTQQEDSAVYLCASSLAGTGYGYTFGSGTRLTVV.

This clone was counted a few times. The V call is TRBV10-2, the J call TRBJ1-5, with D hard to call. CDR3 length: 13 amino acids. Looked up from germline, CDR1 is WSHSY and CDR2 is SAAADI. With 0 bases removed from V and 4 bases from J, the gap between germline ends came to 4 bases. CDR3: CASSESQNQPQHF. The CDR3 DNA sequence: TGCGCCAGCAGTGAGTCACAGAATCAGCCCCAGCATTTT.

V is TRBV30 and J is TRBJ1-6, with a tentative D call TRBD1 (5 bases). Germline-derived CDR1 and CDR2 are GTSNPN and SVGIG (reference sequence). Trimming shortened V by 8 bases and J by 9 bases, and 17 bases separated the two germline ends. CDR3 size: 13 residues. In DNA form, the CDR3 reads TGTGCCGGCATCGTGGGGCAAGGTTCACCCCTCCACTTT. As protein: CAGIVGQGSPLHF.

CDR3 in DNA: TGTGCAAGTCGCTTAGGGCTGAACTACGAGCAGTACTTC. This codes for CASRLGLNYEQYF. This chain joins TRBV12-2 and TRBJ2-7; the tabulated D call, TRBD1, remains unverified against the DNA. TRBV12-2 represents a pseudogene. The CDR3 spans 13 residues.

The gene calls are TRBV2 and TRBJ1-3; 8 bases fit TRBD1. The V and J ends lost 6 bases and 10 bases, in that order; junction bases with no gene match: 5. Germline loops: CDR1 SNHLY, CDR2 FYNNEI. The CDR3 sequence is 12 residues long. Here the CDR3 DNA reads TGTGCCAGCAGAGTTGGACAGGGAACCATATATTTT. Translated, it gives CASRVGQGTIYF.

This rearrangement joins TRBV4-1 to TRBJ1-5, with TRBD1 matching 9 bases. Germline assignment: CDR1 MGHRA and CDR2 YSYEKL. With 0 bases clipped from V and 5 bases from J, the junction kept 5 bases outside the gene matches. The CDR3 runs to 16 residues. In nucleotides, the CDR3 is TGCGCCAGCAGCCAAGATATGGGACAGGGACATCAGCCCCAGCATTTT. This sequence encodes CASSQDMGQGHQPQHF.

The CDR3 sequence: CASSLGGLAGVNEQYF. In nucleotides, the CDR3 is TGCGCCAGCAGCTTGGGTGGGCTAGCGGGAGTCAACGAGCAGTACTTC. The chain couples TRBV5-1 to TRBJ2-7; 10 bases map to TRBD2. Germline CDR1 reads SGHRS; CDR2 reads YFSETQ. CDR3 length: 16 amino acids. The ends lost 0 bases at V and 5 bases at J; junction bases unmatched: 8.

The chain has TRBV5-1 and TRBJ1-2; possibly TRBD1 for D (6 bases). Germline V gives CDR1 SGHRS, CDR2 YFSETQ. Trimming took off 5 bases at V and 0 bases at J, with 11 bases between the two ends. CDR3 length: 14 amino acids. In nucleotides, the CDR3 is TGCGCCAGCAGGACTACAGGGCCTAACTATGGCTACACCTTC. The encoded protein is CASRTTGPNYGYTF.

The chain combines TRBV28 with TRBJ1-4; possible D gene TRBD1, 5 bases. Looked up from germline, CDR1 is MDHEN and CDR2 is SYDVKM. Trimming shortened V by 7 bases and J by 8 bases, and 20 bases separated the two germline ends. This CDR3 has 15 amino acids. The CDR3 sequence is CASNRRRGLMEKLFF. Here the CDR3 DNA reads TGTGCCAGCAACCGGAGGAGGGGTCTAATGGAAAAACTGTTTTTT. The variable domain in full, with the rest retrieved from reference TRBV28 and TRBJ1-4, is DVKVTQSSRYLVKRTGEKVFLECVQDMDHENMFWYRQDPGLGLRLIYFSYDVKMKEKGDIPEGYSVSREKKERFSLILESASTNQTSMYLCASNRRRGLMEKLFFGSGTQLSVL.

The DNA for the CDR3 is TGTGCCAGCTCACCAGATTCAGGCTATGGCTACACCTTC. Translation: CASSPDSGYGYTF. This chain connects TRBV18 to TRBJ1-2, with D unresolved. V was pared by 2 bases and J by 4 bases, with 8 bases between. This CDR3 has 13 amino acids. CDR1 KGHSH and CDR2 LQKENI come from the germline V gene. The entire variable domain, with the rest obtained from reference TRBV18 and TRBJ1-2, is as follows: NAGVMQNPRHLVRRRGQEARLRCSPMKGHSHVYWYRQLPEEGLKFMVYLQKENIIDESGMPKERFSAEFPKEGPSILRIQQVVRGDSAAYFCASSPDSGYGYTFGSGTRLTVV.

The chain employs TRBV10-3 and TRBJ2-2; the D gene is possibly TRBD1 (6 bases). V lost 3 bases and J lost 5, with 10 bases in between. This CDR3 is built from 14 residues. Germline V lookup: CDR1 ENHRY, CDR2 SYGVKD. DNA for the CDR3: TGTGCCATCAGTGATATCAGGGGAACCGGGGAGCTGTTTTTT. Residues: CAISDIRGTGELFF.

The chain couples TRBV29-1 to TRBJ2-7, with D perhaps TRBD2 (6 bases). Looked up from germline, CDR1 is SQVTM and CDR2 is ANQGSEA. Trimming cost V 3 bases and J 2 bases, with 11 bases left between them. CDR3 length: 13 amino acids. CDR3 bases: TGCAGCGTTGATGGGACGGGGGCCTACGAGCAGTACTTC. As protein: CSVDGTGAYEQYF.

The gene calls are TRBV6-5 and TRBJ1-5; D unresolved. This CDR3 is built from 15 residues. Germline V gives CDR1 MNHEY, CDR2 SVGAGI. V was pared by 7 bases and J by 0 bases, with 13 bases between. The CDR3 DNA reads TGTGCCAGCACTCAAACTGCCTATAGCAATCAGCCCCAGCATTTT. Translated: CASTQTAYSNQPQHF.

The chain recombines TRBV29-1 with TRBJ1-1; 7 bases line up with TRBD1. J was trimmed by 0 bases and V by 7 bases; bases with no gene match: 5. The CDR3 is made up of 13 amino acids. In germline, CDR1 is SQVTM, CDR2 ANQGSEA. Here the CDR3 DNA reads TGCAGCGCCTCGGGACAGATGAACACTGAAGCTTTCTTT. It is translated as CSASGQMNTEAFF. The full variable domain, its missing parts supplied by reference TRBV29-1 and TRBJ1-1, is SAVISQKPSRDICQRGTSLTIQCQVDSQVTMMFWYRQQPGQSLTLIATANQGSEATYESGFVIDKFPISRPNLTFSTLTVSNMSPEDSSIYLCSASGQMNTEAFFGQGTRLTVV.

This rearrangement joins TRBV29-1 to TRBJ2-3, with 12 nucleotides matching TRBD2. CDR3 length: 14 residues. V gave up 8 bases and J gave up 4 bases; unmatched junction bases: 7. Looked up from germline, CDR1 is SQVTM and CDR2 is ANQGSEA. The CDR3 DNA sequence: TGCAGCTCTTCCGGGACTAGCGGGTCAGATACGCAGTATTTT. Amino acids: CSSSGTSGSDTQYF.